The next 8 T cell receptor beta chains were all read from a single sample in a study of blood T cell repertoires in COVID-19. Assay: immunoSEQ multiplex PCR; the TCRdb copy retains only in-frame clones and omits some. In the table there are about 110,000 clones, approximately 84% of which are singletons. Specimen: peripheral blood. The receptors stem from a woman aged 45-59 years with acute or convalescent COVID-19.

This clone has a handful of counts. The J gene is TRBJ2-7, the V gene TRBV6-5; TRBD1 aligns across 7 bases. CDR1 is MNHEY, CDR2 SVGAGI, per germline. V trimming: 6 bases; J trimming: 1 base; junction bases outside the gene matches: 9. This CDR3 is built from 15 residues. The CDR3 region is CASRVDRAYSYEQYF. The CDR3 DNA is TGTGCCAGCAGGGTTGACAGGGCCTATTCCTACGAGCAGTACTTC.

The chain links TRBV28 to TRBJ2-3; 9 nucleotides match TRBD1. The germline CDR1 and CDR2 sequences are MDHEN and SYDVKM. Trimming cost V 6 bases and J 3 bases; bases outside gene matches: 4. CDR3 size: 14 residues. CDR3: CASSTGGATDTQYF. The DNA for the CDR3 is TGTGCCAGCAGCACAGGGGGCGCGACAGATACGCAGTATTTT.

The rearrangement links TRBV6-1 to TRBJ1-3; 9 positions agree with TRBD1. The CDR3 length is 15 residues. Germline V gene sequence: CDR1 MNHNS, CDR2 SASEGT. V dropped 3 bases and J dropped 3; count of bases not matched to a gene: 3. As DNA, the CDR3 is TGTGCCAGCAGTGATTGGGACAGGGTTGGAAACACCATATATTTT. It encodes CASSDWDRVGNTIYF.

The chain links TRBV24-1 to TRBJ2-3, with D perhaps TRBD1 (6 bases). V was cut by 4 bases and J by 5 bases, with 12 bases left in between. Germline V gene data show CDR1 as KGHDR and CDR2 as SFDVKD. CDR3 length equals 14 residues. The CDR3 DNA is TGTGCCACCAGTGACTCTACAGGGATAGATACGCAGTATTTT. It specifies CATSDSTGIDTQYF.

This clone was counted between two and nine times. V and J are TRBV5-1 and TRBJ2-3, with 9 bases identical to TRBD2. The CDR3 loop spans 17 amino acids. Germline CDR1 and CDR2: SGHRS and YFSETQ. Losses at the gene ends were 3 bases for V and 3 bases for J; bases not matched to a gene: 11. The CDR3 sequence is CASSSGGGGGATDTQYF. CDR3 nucleotide sequence: TGCGCCAGCAGCTCGGGAGGTGGCGGGGGGGCGACAGATACGCAGTATTTT.

This chain connects TRBV19 to TRBJ1-2; possibly TRBD1 for D (6 bases). Trimming took 1 base from V and 6 from J, leaving 12 bases between them. Germline lookup yields CDR1 LNHDA and CDR2 SQIVND (reference sequence). The CDR3 is made up of 14 amino acids. In DNA form, the CDR3 reads TGTGCCAGTAGTATAGGTCACAGGGCCGATGGCTACACCTTC. Translating it yields CASSIGHRADGYTF.

J is TRBJ1-5 and V is TRBV3-1 (or the pseudogene TRBV3-2); D uncertain. CDR3 length equals 15 residues. The V end was cut by 0 bases, the J end by 3 bases, with 9 bases between. Germline CDR1 and CDR2: LGHDT and YNNKEL (reference sequence). This CDR3 reads CASSQDSSINQPQHF. The CDR3, as DNA: TGTGCCAGCAGCCAAGATAGCAGTATCAATCAGCCCCAGCATTTT.

The V and J genes are TRBV29-1 and TRBJ1-2; D is ambiguous. The CDR3 is made up of 12 amino acids. Germline CDR1 and CDR2: SQVTM and ANQGSEA. The germline V and J ends were trimmed by 2 bases and 9 bases, with 13 bases remaining between them. As DNA, the CDR3 is TGCAGCGTTGAAAGTAATGGAGGGAGCTACACCTTC. As protein: CSVESNGGSYTF.